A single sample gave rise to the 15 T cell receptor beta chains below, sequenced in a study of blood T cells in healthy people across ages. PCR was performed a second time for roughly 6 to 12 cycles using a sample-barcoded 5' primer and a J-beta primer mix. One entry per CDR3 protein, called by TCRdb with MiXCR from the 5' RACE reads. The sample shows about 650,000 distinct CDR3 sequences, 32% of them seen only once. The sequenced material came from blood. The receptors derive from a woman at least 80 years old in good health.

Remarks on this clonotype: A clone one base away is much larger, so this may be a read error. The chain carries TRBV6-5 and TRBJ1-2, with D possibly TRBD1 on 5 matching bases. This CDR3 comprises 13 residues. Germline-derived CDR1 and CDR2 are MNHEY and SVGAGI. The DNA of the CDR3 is TGTGCCGGCAGACCCGGGACTTCTAGAGGCTACACCTTC. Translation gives CAGRPGTSRGYTF.

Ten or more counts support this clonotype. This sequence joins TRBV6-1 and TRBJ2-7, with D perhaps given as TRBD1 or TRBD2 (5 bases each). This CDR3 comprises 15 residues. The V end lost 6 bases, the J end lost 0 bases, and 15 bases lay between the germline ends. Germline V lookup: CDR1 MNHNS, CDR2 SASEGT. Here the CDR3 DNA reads TGTGCCAGCAGCATCGGGACCGTAAGCTCCTACGAGCAGTACTTC. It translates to CASSIGTVSSYEQYF.

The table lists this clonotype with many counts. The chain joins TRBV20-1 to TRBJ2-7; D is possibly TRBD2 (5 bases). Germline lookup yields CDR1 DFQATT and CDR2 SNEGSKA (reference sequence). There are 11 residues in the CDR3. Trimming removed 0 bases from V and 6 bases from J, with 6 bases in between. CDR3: CSARDGVEQYF. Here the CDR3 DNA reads TGCAGTGCTAGAGACGGGGTCGAGCAGTACTTC.

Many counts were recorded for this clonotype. In DNA, the CDR3 is TGTGCCAGCAGCTTTACAGTGTTCTCTGGGGCCAACGTCCTGACTTTC. Its protein is CASSFTVFSGANVLTF. This sequence joins TRBV5-5 and TRBJ2-6; D is unresolved. The CDR3 contains 16 residues. Trimming cost V 2 bases and J 0 bases, with 9 bases left between them. Germline values: CDR1 SGHKS, CDR2 YYEKEE (reference sequence). The variable domain in full, completed from reference TRBV5-5 and TRBJ2-6, reads DAGVTQSPTHLIKTRGQQVTLRCSPISGHKSVSWYQQVLGQGPQFIFQYYEKEERGRGNFPDRFSARQFPNYSSELNVNALLLGDSALYLCASSFTVFSGANVLTFGAGSRLTVL.

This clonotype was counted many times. CDR3 sequence reads: CSASEWGRSETQYF. The CDR3 region has the DNA TGCAGTGCTAGTGAGTGGGGGCGGTCTGAGACCCAGTACTTC. The J gene is TRBJ2-5, the V gene TRBV20-1; TRBD1 might be the D (6 bases). This CDR3 is built from 14 residues. V was shortened by 3 bases and J by 5 bases, with 16 bases between the two germline ends. CDR1 DFQATT and CDR2 SNEGSKA come from the germline V gene (reference sequence).

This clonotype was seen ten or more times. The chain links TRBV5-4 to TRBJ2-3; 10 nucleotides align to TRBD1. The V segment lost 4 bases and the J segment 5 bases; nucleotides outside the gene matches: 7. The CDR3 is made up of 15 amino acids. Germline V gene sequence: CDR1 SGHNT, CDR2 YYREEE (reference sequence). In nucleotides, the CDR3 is TGTGCCAGCAGCGCCCGGGACAGGGGAATAGATACGCAGTATTTT. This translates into CASSARDRGIDTQYF.

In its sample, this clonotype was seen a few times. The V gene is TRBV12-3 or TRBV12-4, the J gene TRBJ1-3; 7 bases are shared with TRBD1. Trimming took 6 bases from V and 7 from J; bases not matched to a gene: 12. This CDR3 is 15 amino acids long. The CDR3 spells CASSHQQGMANTIYF. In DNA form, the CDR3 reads TGTGCCAGCAGCCACCAACAGGGGATGGCGAACACCATATATTTT.

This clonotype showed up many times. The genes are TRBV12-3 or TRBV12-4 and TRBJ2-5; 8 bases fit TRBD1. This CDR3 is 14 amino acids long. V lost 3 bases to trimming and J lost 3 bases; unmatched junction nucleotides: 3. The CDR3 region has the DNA TGTGCCAGCAGTTTCCACAGGGGGAAAGAGACCCAGTACTTC. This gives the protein CASSFHRGKETQYF.

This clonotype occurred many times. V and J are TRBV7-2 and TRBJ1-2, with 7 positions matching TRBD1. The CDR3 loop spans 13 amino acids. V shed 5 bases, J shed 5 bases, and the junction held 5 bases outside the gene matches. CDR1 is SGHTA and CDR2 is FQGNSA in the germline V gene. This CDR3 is CASSPARGYGYTF. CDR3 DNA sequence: TGTGCCAGCAGCCCCGCCAGGGGGTATGGCTACACCTTC.

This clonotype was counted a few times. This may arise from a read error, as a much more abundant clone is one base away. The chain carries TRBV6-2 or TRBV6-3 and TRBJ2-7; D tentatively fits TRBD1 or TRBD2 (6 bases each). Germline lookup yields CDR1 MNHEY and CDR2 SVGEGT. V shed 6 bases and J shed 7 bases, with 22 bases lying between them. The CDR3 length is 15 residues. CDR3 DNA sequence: TGTGCCAGCAGACCAGCCGGGGGCGTATACAATGAGCAGTACTTC. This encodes CASRPAGGVYNEQYF.

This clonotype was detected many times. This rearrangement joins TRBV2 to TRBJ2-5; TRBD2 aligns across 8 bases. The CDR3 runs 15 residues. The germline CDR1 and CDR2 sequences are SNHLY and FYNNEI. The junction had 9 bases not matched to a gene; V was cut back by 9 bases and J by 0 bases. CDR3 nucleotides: TGTGCCAGACGGGAGGGGTGGGGGGACCAAGAGACCCAGTACTTC. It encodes CARREGWGDQETQYF.

In DNA form, the CDR3 reads TGTGCCAGCTCCACCGGTCCAAGTGTTCAGTACTTC. It yields the protein CASSTGPSVQYF. The rearrangement joins TRBV6-6 to TRBJ2-4; D is uncertain. Deletions cut 8 bases from V and 11 bases from J, with 16 bases between. Germline V lookup: CDR1 MNHNY, CDR2 SVGAGI (reference sequence). The CDR3 sequence is 12 residues long.

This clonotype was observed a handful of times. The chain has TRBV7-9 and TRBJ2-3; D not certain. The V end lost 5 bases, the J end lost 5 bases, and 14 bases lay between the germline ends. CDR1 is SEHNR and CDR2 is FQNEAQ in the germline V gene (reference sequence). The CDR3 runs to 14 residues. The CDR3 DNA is TGTGCCAGCAGCACCGCGCCGGGTGGAGATACGCAGTATTTT. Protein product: CASSTAPGGDTQYF.

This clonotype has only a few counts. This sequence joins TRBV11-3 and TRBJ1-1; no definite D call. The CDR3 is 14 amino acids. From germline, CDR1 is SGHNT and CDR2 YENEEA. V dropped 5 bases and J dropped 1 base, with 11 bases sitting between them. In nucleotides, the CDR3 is TGTGCCAGCAGCCTAAGGCACTCGAACACTGAAGCTTTCTTT. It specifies CASSLRHSNTEAFF.

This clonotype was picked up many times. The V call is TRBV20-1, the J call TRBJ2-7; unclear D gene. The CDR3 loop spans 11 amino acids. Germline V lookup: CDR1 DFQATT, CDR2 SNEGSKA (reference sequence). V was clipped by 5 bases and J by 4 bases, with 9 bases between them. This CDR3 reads CSALNRYEQYF. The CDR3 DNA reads TGCAGTGCTTTAAACAGATACGAGCAGTACTTC.